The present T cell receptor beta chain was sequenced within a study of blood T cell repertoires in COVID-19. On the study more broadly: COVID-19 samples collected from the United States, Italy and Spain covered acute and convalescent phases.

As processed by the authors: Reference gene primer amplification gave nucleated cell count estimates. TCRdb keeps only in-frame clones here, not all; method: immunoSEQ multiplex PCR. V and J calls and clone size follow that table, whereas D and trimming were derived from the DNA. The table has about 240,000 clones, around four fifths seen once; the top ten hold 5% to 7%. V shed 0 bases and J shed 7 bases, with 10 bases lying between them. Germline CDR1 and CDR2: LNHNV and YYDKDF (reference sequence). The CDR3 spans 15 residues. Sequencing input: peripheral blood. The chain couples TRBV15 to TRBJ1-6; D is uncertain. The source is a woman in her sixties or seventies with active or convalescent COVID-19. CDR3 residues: CATSRDPRINSPLHF. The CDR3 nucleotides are TGTGCCACCAGCAGAGATCCTAGGATAAATTCACCCCTCCACTTT.